The clone carrying this T cell receptor beta chain was seen repeatedly, ten times or more. Its specificity is not known. The CDR3 consists of 11 residues. V was pared by 5 bases and J by 3 bases, with 5 bases between. Amplified material comprised TCR beta CDR3 regions derived from RNA transcripts. HTBI-primed first-round RT-PCR preceded second-round multiplex PCR. Via MiXCR, TCRdb re-called the multiplex PCR reads, giving one row per CDR3 protein. The table shows roughly 480,000 distinct CDR3 sequences, with over 13% occurring only once. These data belong to a study of Graves' ophthalmopathy and Graves' hyperthyroidism. Study-level information: The authors collected peripheral blood at initial diagnosis, before any treatment. Overall study results and limits: Ophthalmopathy cases were distinguished from stable hyperthyroidism by a 13-signature model, reaching just over 85% sensitivity and around 81% specificity.

Disease in donors with ophthalmopathy had moderate-to-severe activity, CAS ≥3, NOSPECS ≥4 and under 3 months' duration. This chain connects TRBV12-3 or TRBV12-4 to TRBJ2-7; D could derive from TRBD1 or TRBD2 (5 bases each). The sample taken for sequencing was blood. The source is a woman in her twenties or thirties with Graves' ophthalmopathy. CDR3 region: CASSGGYEQYF. The CDR3 DNA follows: TGTGCCAGCAGTGGGGGCTACGAGCAGTACTTC.